A selection of T cell receptor beta chains follows, all from one sample in a study of shared T cell receptors in the human thymus. Profiling relied on immunoSEQ multiplex PCR, and the TCRdb table lists in-frame clones only, not all of them. The top ten hold around 0.0099% of the sample, which has roughly 700,000 clones, approximately 87% seen once. This sample also appeared in a second study, on human thymus T cells.

Sequenced: thymocytes. Receptor source: a boy under two years old with a congenital heart defect. CDR3s include the opening cysteine and the closing phenylalanine or tryptophan. The D gene is left open where the match is weak. Where a row states a size, it is once, few, many or the class of an expanded clone; other rows omit it.

v_call	j_call	d_call	clone_size	cdr3_aa	cdr3_nt
TRBV5-1	TRBJ2-3	NA	NA	CASSPHSPERTHTDTQYF	TGCGCCAGCAGCCCCCATAGCCCCGAACGCACACACACAGATACGCAGTATTTT
TRBV9	TRBJ1-1	TRBD1	NA	CASSVGQGSGTEAFF	TGTGCCAGCAGCGTGGGACAGGGTAGCGGCACTGAAGCTTTCTTT
TRBV19	TRBJ1-2	NA	few	CASSRSSGGPANYGYTF	TGTGCCAGTAGTAGATCCTCCGGGGGGCCAGCTAACTATGGCTACACCTTC
TRBV27	TRBJ2-1	NA	NA	CASSFCRDSYNEQFF	TGTGCCAGCAGTTTCTGCCGGGACTCCTACAATGAGCAGTTCTTC
TRBV6-6	TRBJ1-1	TRBD1	NA	CASSPGQVVMNTEAFF	TGTGCCAGCAGTCCCGGACAGGTGGTTATGAACACTGAAGCTTTCTTT
TRBV5-1	TRBJ2-5	NA	NA	CASSLATVQETQYF	TGCGCCAGCAGCTTGGCCACGGTACAAGAGACCCAGTACTTC
TRBV5-6	TRBJ2-7	NA	NA	CASSCPSRKTENGYEQYF	TGTGCCAGCAGTTGCCCTTCCAGGAAGACAGAGAATGGGTACGAGCAGTACTTC
TRBV20-1	TRBJ1-4	NA	NA	CSALQEKLFF	TGCAGTGCCCTCCAGGAAAAACTGTTTTTT
TRBV5-6	TRBJ2-7	TRBD2	NA	CASSRTSGFSYEQYF	TGTGCCAGCAGCAGGACTAGCGGTTTTTCCTACGAGCAGTACTTC
TRBV2	TRBJ2-3	NA	NA	CASTDGSGTTQYF	TGTGCCAGCACAGACGGGAGTGGTACTACGCAGTATTTT
TRBV4-3	TRBJ2-7	NA	few	CASSQDRGKKAYEQYF	TGCGCCAGCAGCCAAGACCGGGGAAAAAAGGCCTACGAGCAGTACTTC
TRBV7-3	TRBJ2-2	NA	NA	CASSLAPGTEEGGELFF	TGTGCCAGCAGCTTAGCCCCCGGGACAGAGGAGGGCGGGGAGCTGTTTTTT
TRBV7-9	TRBJ2-3	TRBD2	NA	CASSASGENPTDTQYF	TGTGCCAGCAGCGCTAGCGGGGAGAACCCCACAGATACGCAGTATTTT
TRBV11-2	TRBJ2-7	TRBD1	NA	CASSRPTGDRPYEQYF	TGTGCCAGCAGCCGACCCACAGGGGACCGACCCTACGAGCAGTACTTC
TRBV6-1	TRBJ2-7	TRBD2	NA	CASSEAGSGRRSYEQYF	TGTGCCAGCAGTGAAGCGGGGAGCGGGAGGCGTTCCTACGAGCAGTACTTC
TRBV4-2	TRBJ2-7	TRBD2	NA	CASSQSTRTRIAYEQYF	TGTGCCAGCAGCCAATCCACAAGGACTAGAATCGCCTACGAGCAGTACTTC
TRBV15	TRBJ1-4	NA	NA	CATSRDSGANEKLFF	TGTGCCACCAGCAGAGATTCAGGGGCTAATGAAAAACTGTTTTTT
TRBV7-6	TRBJ2-1	NA	NA	CASSSRETYGDEQFF	TGTGCCAGCAGCAGCCGGGAGACCTACGGCGATGAGCAGTTCTTC
TRBV2	TRBJ1-4	TRBD1	NA	CASSDIQGAKRAARKLFF	TGTGCCAGCAGTGACATACAGGGGGCGAAGAGGGCGGCGCGAAAACTGTTTTTT
TRBV27	TRBJ1-4	NA	NA	CASTPSGGGGNEKLFF	TGTGCCAGCACCCCATCGGGGGGAGGAGGTAATGAAAAACTGTTTTTT
TRBV30	TRBJ2-7	TRBD2	few	CAWSVAGGPAVEQYF	TGTGCCTGGAGTGTAGCGGGAGGACCGGCTGTGGAGCAGTACTTC
TRBV27	TRBJ2-4	NA	NA	CASSSSKNIQYF	TGTGCCAGCAGTTCGTCCAAAAACATTCAGTACTTC
TRBV7-9	TRBJ2-1	TRBD2	NA	CASSLAGPTYNEQFF	TGTGCCAGCAGTTTAGCGGGCCCAACCTACAATGAGCAGTTCTTC
TRBV6-1	TRBJ2-7	NA	NA	CASSLTRAYEQYF	TGTGCCAGCAGCCTAACTAGAGCCTACGAGCAGTACTTC
TRBV7-8	TRBJ1-5	NA	NA	CASSLEGAGLSNQPQHF	TGTGCCAGCAGCCTCGAAGGGGCTGGCCTGAGTAACCAGCCCCAGCATTTT
TRBV5-1	TRBJ2-7	TRBD2	NA	CASSSPIKREGRNEQYF	TGCGCCAGCAGCTCCCCGATTAAGCGGGAGGGCCGGAACGAGCAGTACTTC
TRBV4-1	TRBJ2-5	TRBD1	NA	CASSHPPTTGEGETQYF	TGCGCCAGCAGCCATCCACCAACGACAGGGGAAGGAGAGACCCAGTACTTC
TRBV5-4	TRBJ2-6	NA	NA	CASSFGGERHSGANVLTF	TGTGCCAGCAGCTTCGGTGGGGAGCGTCACTCTGGGGCCAACGTCCTGACTTTC
TRBV2	TRBJ2-3	TRBD2	NA	CASVAGGRYF	TGTGCCAGCGTAGCGGGAGGCCGGTATTTT